What follows describes a single T cell receptor beta chain. Its matching antigen is unknown. The data stem from a study of OX40 agonist ivuxolimab in advanced cancers. Study at large: In this cohort, patients received ivuxolimab, an agonistic anti-OX40 (CD134) antibody. Three patients, one with hepatocellular carcinoma and two with cutaneous melanoma, responded partially. Overall study findings and caveats: Blood T cells, both CD4+ and CD8+, expanded clonally by week 6 at 0.1 to 3.0 mg/kg.

Germline CDR1 reads MDHEN; CDR2 reads SYDVKM. The ends were cut back, 8 bases at V and 8 bases at J, with 24 bases in the middle. This CDR3 comprises 16 residues. Repertoires were generated with immunoSEQ multiplex PCR, while TCRdb's copy carries only in-frame clones and drops some. Of 130,000 or so clones in the sample, 85% to 95% were seen once. Material: CD4+ or CD8+ T cells sorted from blood, obtained in a trial of the OX40 agonist ivuxolimab. This TCR derives from an adult with an advanced solid tumor such as melanoma, head and neck, liver or kidney cancer. The genes are TRBV28 and TRBJ1-4; perhaps TRBD1 as D (6 bases). The CDR3 DNA follows: TGTGCCAGCCGCCGCCCGTGGGGGGGCGCGGAGGAAAAACTGTTTTTT. This encodes CASRRPWGGAEEKLFF.